What follows are 28 T cell receptor beta chains derived from one specimen sequenced in a study of T cells in Graves' hyperthyroidism and ophthalmopathy. Amplified regions were TCR beta CDR3 sequences from RNA transcripts. The study used the HTBI primer set for a first-round RT-PCR of the TCR CDR3. TCRdb reanalysed the multiplex PCR reads using MiXCR and keeps one entry per CDR3 protein. The sample yields under 40,000 distinct CDR3 sequences, about 49% seen once. The source material was blood. The origin of the receptors is a woman in her forties or fifties with Graves' hyperthyroidism that later progressed to Graves' ophthalmopathy.

The chain joins TRBV4-2 to TRBJ1-2; no reliable D call. The V and J ends lost 0 bases and 2 bases respectively, with 4 bases between them. Germline assignment: CDR1 LGHNA and CDR2 YNFKEQ. This CDR3 is built from 13 residues. CDR3 loop: CASSQEGNYGYTF. CDR3 sequence (DNA): TGTGCCAGCAGCCAAGAGGGGAACTATGGCTACACCTTC.

A note on this clonotype: This clone may be a read error of a much larger clone one base away. The rearrangement links TRBV6-1 to TRBJ2-2, with 9 bases that match TRBD2. The CDR3 loop spans 15 amino acids. Germline-derived CDR1 and CDR2 are MNHNS and SASEGT. CDR3 nucleotides: TGTGCCAGCAGTTACCTAGCGGGAAACACCGAGGAGCCGTTTTTT. It translates to CASSYLAGNTEEPFF.

This clonotype showed up many times. The CDR3 protein is CASSVGVSADYEQYF. The DNA for the CDR3 is TGTGCCAGCAGCGTAGGAGTTAGCGCCGACTACGAGCAGTACTTC. The chain couples TRBV9 to TRBJ2-7; TRBD2 is a possible D gene (5 bases). This CDR3 comprises 15 residues. The germline gives CDR1 SGDLS, CDR2 YYNGEE. The V and J ends lost 0 bases and 3 bases respectively, with 13 bases between them.

The rearrangement uses TRBV29-1 and TRBJ1-2; a weak D match, TRBD1 (5 bases). The CDR3 loop spans 12 amino acids. The V gene's germline CDR1 is SQVTM and CDR2 ANQGSEA. The V end was cut by 8 bases, the J end by 4 bases, with 14 bases between. The CDR3 loop reads CSPRDSLYGYTF. The CDR3 bases are TGCAGCCCGAGAGACAGTCTCTATGGCTACACCTTC.

Ten or more counts support this clonotype. J is TRBJ1-1 and V is TRBV9; D perhaps matches TRBD1 (5 bases). The germline gives CDR1 SGDLS, CDR2 YYNGEE. V dropped 2 bases and J dropped 0 bases, with 17 bases sitting between them. The CDR3 runs to 17 residues. CDR3 sequence reads: CASSVDQTARLNTEAFF. The CDR3 DNA sequence: TGTGCCAGCAGCGTTGACCAGACAGCGAGGTTGAACACTGAAGCTTTCTTT.

V is TRBV14 and J is TRBJ1-1; D gene uncertain. Trimming pared 4 bases from V and 4 bases from J, leaving 10 bases between. The CDR3 is 13 residues long. CDR1 and CDR2 from the germline V gene are SGHDN and FVKESK. The CDR3 bases are TGTGCCAGCAGCCCAGCATTGGTCACTGAAGCTTTCTTT. This codes for CASSPALVTEAFF.

This clonotype was detected once. The J gene is TRBJ2-3, the V gene TRBV7-9; a possible D gene is TRBD2 (6 bases). V lost 6 bases and J 5 bases, leaving 18 bases between the germline ends. CDR3 size: 15 residues. Germline V CDR1 and CDR2: SEHNR, FQNEAQ (reference sequence). In DNA, the CDR3 is TGTGCCAGCAGTGAATGGGGAGCTAGCGTAGATACGCAGTATTTT. Amino acids: CASSEWGASVDTQYF. The variable domain in full, completed from reference TRBV7-9 and TRBJ2-3, reads DTGVSQNPRHKITKRGQNVTFRCDPISEHNRLYWYRQTLGQGPEFLTYFQNEAQLEKSRLLSDRFSAERPKGSFSTLEIQRTEQGDSAMYLCASSEWGASVDTQYFGPGTRLTVL.

The chain combines TRBV11-1 with TRBJ1-2; weak D call: TRBD1 (5 bases). The length of the CDR3 is 13 residues. CDR1 and CDR2 from the germline V gene are SGHAT and FQDESV (reference sequence). Written as DNA, the CDR3 is TGTGACAGAAGCCCTCGTGGGGACGTTGGCTACACCTTC. Protein product: CDRSPRGDVGYTF.

In this sample, this clonotype turned up many times. The chain combines TRBV5-4 with TRBJ2-5, with 14 bases lining up with TRBD2. With 4 bases clipped from V and 5 bases from J, the junction kept 10 bases outside the gene matches. Germline CDR1 and CDR2: SGHNT and YYREEE (reference sequence). The CDR3 is 17 residues long. CDR3 region: CASSRMTSGRAGETQYF. DNA of the CDR3: TGTGCCAGCAGCCGGATGACTAGCGGGAGGGCCGGGGAGACCCAGTACTTC.

The genes are TRBV20-1 and TRBJ1-4; D unclear. The CDR3 runs to 14 residues. V was shortened by 6 bases and J by 6 bases, with 17 bases between the two germline ends. Germline CDR1 is DFQATT and CDR2 is SNEGSKA (reference sequence). The CDR3 is CSAQAVGEYEKLFF. As DNA, the CDR3 is TGCAGTGCGCAAGCAGTCGGGGAATATGAAAAACTGTTTTTT.

At least ten counts were recorded for this clonotype. J is TRBJ2-1 and V is TRBV27; D could derive from TRBD1 or TRBD2 (5 bases each). Between the trimmed V and J ends, which lost 6 bases and 2 bases, there was a span of 17 bases. This CDR3 is 16 amino acids long. CDR1 is MNHEY, CDR2 SMNVEV, per germline (reference sequence). The CDR3 DNA reads TGTGCCAGCAGACTATCCGGGACCAGCCCCTACAATGAGCAGTTCTTC. Translating it yields CASRLSGTSPYNEQFF.

This chain joins TRBV25-1 and TRBJ1-1, with no clear D. The germline V gene encodes CDR1 MGHDK and CDR2 SYGVNS. The CDR3 totals 12 residues. V was pared by 8 bases and J by 2 bases, with 9 bases between. CDR3 in DNA: TGTGCCAGCGAATGGGGAAACACTGAAGCTTTCTTT. It translates to CASEWGNTEAFF.

At least ten counts were recorded for this clonotype. This chain connects TRBV7-9 to TRBJ1-2, with TRBD1 matching over 7 bases. With V trimmed by 5 bases and J by 2 bases, 5 bases remained unmatched. The CDR3 consists of 14 residues. From germline, CDR1 is SEHNR and CDR2 FQNEAQ (reference sequence). The CDR3, as DNA: TGTGCCAGCAGCCTGGGACAGCAAAACTATGGCTACACCTTC. This gives the protein CASSLGQQNYGYTF. The full variable domain, with the rest looked up from reference TRBV7-9 and TRBJ1-2, is DTGVSQNPRHKITKRGQNVTFRCDPISEHNRLYWYRQTLGQGPEFLTYFQNEAQLEKSRLLSDRFSAERPKGSFSTLEIQRTEQGDSAMYLCASSLGQQNYGYTFGSGTRLTVV.

This clonotype was counted a single time. One end of the junction is discordant with germline, which a read error may explain. The chain carries TRBV12-3 or TRBV12-4 and TRBJ2-7, with 7 bases aligning to TRBD2. The CDR3 totals 13 residues. In DNA form, the CDR3 reads TGTGGCAGCAGTTTTGGGACTATCTACGAGCAGTACTTC. It is translated as CGSSFGTIYEQYF.

Turning to this clonotype: A read error is likely, as this CDR3 ends without the conserved phenylalanine or tryptophan. The DNA is omitted, as the CDR3 cannot be located on it reliably, and the CDR3 follows TCRdb's listing. The chain employs TRBV11-3 and TRBJ2-3. Germline CDR1 SGHNT, CDR2 YENEEA. Termini included, the CDR3 measures 11 amino acids. The chain's CDR3 is CASSLADTQYY.

The CDR3, as DNA: TGTGCCACCAGTGATTCACCCCCTCCTAGGGTTGGGTCCTACAATGAGCAGTTCTTC. It encodes CATSDSPPPRVGSYNEQFF. V is TRBV24-1 and J is TRBJ2-1; D unclear. This CDR3 comprises 19 residues. CDR1 is KGHDR, CDR2 SFDVKD, per germline. V was pared by 2 bases and J by 1 base, with 20 bases between.

This clonotype has only a few counts. This chain uses TRBV20-1 with TRBJ2-7; 7 positions match TRBD1. V lost 1 base, J lost 1 base, and 7 bases stayed unmatched. Germline CDR1 is DFQATT and CDR2 is SNEGSKA (reference sequence). The CDR3 runs 15 residues. CDR3 bases: TGCAGTGCTAGAGCCCGGGACAGTATATCCTACGAGCAGTACTTC. Its translation is CSARARDSISYEQYF.

As for this clonotype: As the CDR3 is not closed by the conserved phenylalanine or tryptophan, this likely results from a read error. J is TRBJ2-3 and V is TRBV11-3; 7 nucleotides agree with TRBD1. TRBJ1-5 matches the DNA end more closely, so the J call is doubtful. In germline, CDR1 is SGHNT, CDR2 YENEEA. The CDR3 runs 14 residues. The CDR3 region has the DNA TGTGCCAGCACCACAGGGGCTAGCACAGATACGCAGCATCTT. It encodes CASTTGASTDTQHL.

This clonotype was observed many times. V and J are TRBV5-5 and TRBJ2-5, with D unclear. V was trimmed by 4 bases and J by 6 bases, leaving 13 bases between them. The germline V gene encodes CDR1 SGHKS and CDR2 YYEKEE (reference sequence). The CDR3 has 13 amino acids. This chain's CDR3 is CASSPMGSQTQYF. The CDR3 DNA reads TGTGCCAGCAGCCCGATGGGGTCGCAGACCCAGTACTTC.

The chain links TRBV7-2 to TRBJ2-1; TRBD2 agrees at 10 bases. Losses at the gene ends were 1 base for V and 12 bases for J; bases not matched to a gene: 9. Per germline, CDR1 SGHTA and CDR2 FQGNSA. The CDR3 sequence is 15 residues long. CDR3 in DNA: TGTGCCAGCAGCTTAGTAGCGGGAGGCACAGATACGCAGTTCTTC. Translation: CASSLVAGGTDTQFF.

The V gene is TRBV2, the J gene TRBJ2-5; TRBD2 might be the D (5 bases). The CDR3 length is 12 residues. The germline gives CDR1 SNHLY, CDR2 FYNNEI. V dropped 2 bases and J dropped 5 bases, with 6 bases sitting between them. This CDR3 reads CASSEKRETQYF. The DNA of the CDR3 is TGTGCCAGCAGTGAAAAGCGGGAGACCCAGTACTTC.

J is TRBJ2-5 and V is TRBV4-1; TRBD2 aligns across 9 bases. Looked up from germline, CDR1 is MGHRA and CDR2 is YSYEKL. V shed 1 base and J 8 bases; nucleotides not matched to a gene: 2. This CDR3 has 13 residues. The DNA of the CDR3 is TGCGCCAGCAGCCAAGGTAGCGGGAGTACCCAGTACTTC. Amino acids: CASSQGSGSTQYF.

This clonotype was found many times. The chain couples TRBV2 to TRBJ2-2; the match to TRBD2 covers 12 bases. This CDR3 spans 15 amino acids. Germline V lookup: CDR1 SNHLY, CDR2 FYNNEI. V lost 4 bases to trimming and J lost 8 bases; unmatched junction nucleotides: 5. CDR3 region: CASSGTSGIRGELFF. The DNA of the CDR3 is TGTGCCAGCAGTGGGACTAGCGGGATAAGGGGGGAGCTGTTTTTT.

The chain carries TRBV9 and TRBJ2-1; 12 positions agree with TRBD2. The CDR3 runs 15 residues. CDR1 is SGDLS and CDR2 is YYNGEE in the germline V gene. V lost 4 bases, J lost 8 bases, and 7 bases stayed unmatched. The CDR3 DNA follows: TGTGCCAGCAGCACTTGGACTAGCGGGAACGATGAGCAGTTCTTC. The encoded protein is CASSTWTSGNDEQFF.

This clonotype was recorded a few times. The rearrangement uses TRBV18 and TRBJ2-1; D remains ambiguous. Trimming shortened V by 5 bases and J by 12 bases, and 17 bases separated the two germline ends. In germline, CDR1 is KGHSH, CDR2 LQKENI. The CDR3 runs to 13 residues. CDR3 sequence reads: CASSTPDRGGQFF. CDR3 DNA: TGTGCCAGCTCAACTCCGGACCGCGGCGGGCAGTTCTTC.

This clonotype was detected only once. This chain uses TRBV5-6 with TRBJ1-1, with 9 bases identical to TRBD1. The ends lost 3 bases at V and 7 bases at J; junction bases unmatched: 4. Germline V CDR1 and CDR2: SGHDT, YYEEEE. The CDR3 is 13 residues long. The CDR3 loop is CASSSGTGYEAFF. For the CDR3, the DNA is TGTGCCAGCAGCTCCGGGACAGGGTATGAAGCTTTCTTT.

The chain uses TRBV7-9 and TRBJ1-1; D remains ambiguous. With 2 bases removed from V and 1 base from J, the gap between germline ends came to 5 bases. The CDR3 spans 13 residues. Germline CDR1 and CDR2: SEHNR and FQNEAQ (reference sequence). The CDR3 loop reads CASSLSSNTEAFF. The CDR3 DNA follows: TGTGCCAGCAGCTTATCTTCGAACACTGAAGCTTTCTTT.

The chain uses TRBV2 and TRBJ2-3; TRBD1 aligns across 8 bases. The V gene's germline CDR1 is SNHLY and CDR2 FYNNEI. The CDR3 length is 15 residues. The ends lost 3 bases at V and 2 bases at J; junction bases unmatched: 4. CDR3 nucleotide sequence: TGTGCCAGCAGTGAGGACAGGGAAATCACAGATACGCAGTATTTT. It codes for CASSEDREITDTQYF.